The 5 T cell receptor beta chains reported below all come from one sample, sequenced in a study of identical twins (TCRdb year 2016). The library was generated by 5' RACE. Sequenced on an Illumina HiSeq 2000. Using fastp at Q25 and MiXCR, TCRdb reprocessed the public reads and kept productive beta chains. Entries that share a CDR3 protein sequence are merged under the most common genes and DNA. The sample table holds 540,000 or so distinct CDR3 sequences, of which more than 20% were seen once. Of the sample, 0.45% to 0.5% is held by the ten largest clones. These data also formed part of another study, on yellow fever vaccine responses in identical twins.

The sample taken for sequencing was CD4+ T cells sorted from blood. The source is a woman between 18 and 30 years old in good health.

This clonotype was recorded many times. V and J are TRBV7-6 and TRBJ2-7, with a tentative D call TRBD1 (6 bases). This CDR3 has 14 residues. Germline V gene lookup returns CDR1 SGHVS and CDR2 FNYEAQ. V was shortened by 5 bases and J by 0 bases, with 11 bases between the two germline ends. CDR3 sequence: CASSPQGFSYEQYF. As DNA, the CDR3 is TGTGCCAGCAGCCCACAGGGCTTCTCCTACGAGCAGTACTTC.

The gene calls are TRBV7-2 and TRBJ2-3; 15 nucleotides match TRBD2. Trimming removed 5 bases from V and 8 bases from J; junction bases left unmatched: 11. This CDR3 has 17 amino acids. Germline CDR1 reads SGHTA; CDR2 reads FQGNSA. This CDR3 reads CASSPPGLAGGPGTQYF. As DNA, the CDR3 is TGTGCCAGCAGCCCCCCCGGACTAGCGGGGGGGCCTGGTACGCAGTATTTT.

This chain joins TRBV24-1 and TRBJ2-2; 7 bases are shared with TRBD2. CDR3 length: 15 residues. Per germline, CDR1 KGHDR and CDR2 SFDVKD. V shed 6 bases and J 2 bases; nucleotides not matched to a gene: 5. CDR3 in DNA: TGTGCCACCAGTCGTGGCGGGAGTAACACCGGGGAGCTGTTTTTT. Its translation: CATSRGGSNTGELFF.

This clonotype has more than one count but fewer than ten. This chain uses TRBV12-3 or TRBV12-4 with TRBJ2-4, with D tentatively TRBD1 or TRBD2 (5 bases each). The V end was cut by 6 bases, the J end by 1 base, with 10 bases between. The CDR3 consists of 14 residues. DNA for the CDR3: TGTGCCAGCAGCCCGGGGCCGGCCAAAAACATTCAGTACTTC. Residues: CASSPGPAKNIQYF.

This clonotype has only a few counts. The rearrangement links TRBV9 to TRBJ2-1; the D call may be TRBD1 or TRBD2 (6 bases each). This CDR3 is built from 15 residues. From germline, CDR1 is SGDLS and CDR2 YYNGEE. Trimming pared 3 bases from V and 6 bases from J, leaving 16 bases between. The CDR3 coding sequence is TGTGCCAGCAGCGAGAATACGGGGGCCCTCAATGAGCAGTTCTTC. It encodes CASSENTGALNEQFF.